Shown below are 11 T cell receptor beta chains from a single sample sequenced in a study of cytomegalovirus exposure and HLA in healthy donors. Use of 60 Vbeta and 13 Jbeta primers characterized the PCR. Assay used: immunoSEQ multiplex PCR; TCRdb lists only in-frame clones, some missing. The sample includes 140,000 or so clones, just under 70% of them seen just once. Sequenced input: PBMCs. These receptors came from a man aged 60 to 69 in good health and CMV-seronegative.

The CDR3, as DNA: TGTGCCAGCAGTTACTCGGGACAGGGGGCAGGCTATGGCTACACCTTC. Its protein is CASSYSGQGAGYGYTF. The chain combines TRBV6-6 with TRBJ1-2; 12 bases match TRBD1. The CDR3 extends over 16 amino acids. Losses at the gene ends were 0 bases for V and 4 bases for J; bases not matched to a gene: 3. Germline V gene data show CDR1 as MNHNY and CDR2 as SVGAGI (reference sequence).

The chain couples TRBV18 to TRBJ2-1; 8 bases match TRBD2. Germline V CDR1 and CDR2: KGHSH, LQKENI. The CDR3 contains 14 residues. With 5 bases clipped from V and 4 bases from J, the junction kept 4 bases outside the gene matches. The CDR3 reads CASSFGGGYNEQFF. CDR3 DNA: TGTGCCAGCTCATTCGGGGGGGGATACAATGAGCAGTTCTTC.

The chain links TRBV28 to TRBJ1-2; perhaps TRBD1 as D (5 bases). V shed 3 bases and J shed 2 bases, with 13 bases lying between them. The V gene's germline CDR1 is MDHEN and CDR2 SYDVKM. The CDR3 contains 15 residues. CDR3 DNA sequence: TGTGCCAGCAGTTTTGGGCAGGGATACAACTATGGCTACACCTTC. Its protein is CASSFGQGYNYGYTF.

This clone appeared a few times. The chain has TRBV6-4 and TRBJ2-1, with a possible D match to TRBD2 (6 bases). Germline CDR1 is MRHNA and CDR2 is SNTAGT. V was pared by 0 bases and J by 6 bases, with 21 bases between. The CDR3 covers 18 residues. In DNA form, the CDR3 reads TGTGCCAGCAGTGACTCCCTTAGGGTGGCGGGGCCAACCAATGAGCAGTTCTTC. This encodes CASSDSLRVAGPTNEQFF.

This chain connects TRBV19 to TRBJ1-5; D unclear. This CDR3 has 17 residues. Germline V gene lookup returns CDR1 LNHDA and CDR2 SQIVND (reference sequence). The ends were cut back, 5 bases at V and 2 bases at J, with 19 bases in the middle. CDR3 amino acids: CASSPRLRKRGNQPQHF. In DNA form, the CDR3 reads TGTGCCAGTAGTCCCAGACTGCGTAAGAGGGGCAATCAGCCCCAGCATTTT. Full variable domain (rest looked up from reference TRBV19 and TRBJ1-5): DGGITQSPKYLFRKEGQNVTLSCEQNLNHDAMYWYRQDPGQGLRLIYYSQIVNDFQKGDIAEGYSVSREKKESFPLTVTSAQKNPTAFYLCASSPRLRKRGNQPQHFGDGTRLSIL.

This clone was seen a few times. This chain connects TRBV30 to TRBJ2-5; tentatively, D is TRBD1 (5 bases). The length of the CDR3 is 14 residues. Germline V gene lookup returns CDR1 GTSNPN and CDR2 SVGIG (reference sequence). The V gene lost 0 bases and the J gene lost 4 bases, with 12 bases spanning the gap. The CDR3 loop reads CAWSVGRQGETQYF. CDR3 DNA sequence: TGTGCCTGGAGTGTAGGCAGGCAGGGAGAGACCCAGTACTTC.

V usage is TRBV6-1 and J usage is TRBJ2-3; D is possibly TRBD2 (5 bases). CDR1 MNHNS and CDR2 SASEGT come from the germline V gene. V was trimmed by 6 bases and J by 0 bases, leaving 13 bases between them. The CDR3 consists of 15 residues. Here the CDR3 reads CASRIASASTDTQYF. CDR3 DNA: TGTGCCAGCAGGATAGCGTCTGCTAGCACAGATACGCAGTATTTT.

The chain joins TRBV4-3 to TRBJ2-5; 13 bases fit TRBD2. The ends lost 4 bases at V and 0 bases at J; junction bases unmatched: 2. Germline loops: CDR1 LGHNA, CDR2 YSLEER. The CDR3 totals 16 residues. CDR3 protein: CASSPGLAGDQETQYF. The CDR3, as DNA: TGCGCCAGCAGCCCAGGACTAGCGGGAGACCAAGAGACCCAGTACTTC.

This clone was detected only once. The chain is built from TRBV7-9 and TRBJ1-2, with a possible D match to TRBD1 (6 bases). V dropped 3 bases and J dropped 5 bases, with 19 bases sitting between them. CDR1 and CDR2 (germline): SEHNR, FQNEAQ (reference sequence). This CDR3 contains 16 residues. This CDR3 reads CASSFSNPGVGYGYTF. Here the CDR3 DNA reads TGTGCCAGCAGCTTTTCTAATCCAGGGGTAGGGTATGGCTACACCTTC. Looking up the rest from reference TRBV7-9 and TRBJ1-2 gives the full variable domain: DTGVSQNPRHKITKRGQNVTFRCDPISEHNRLYWYRQTLGQGPEFLTYFQNEAQLEKSRLLSDRFSAERPKGSFSTLEIQRTEQGDSAMYLCASSFSNPGVGYGYTFGSGTRLTVV.

This sequence joins TRBV27 and TRBJ2-5; 7 bases fit TRBD1. CDR3 length equals 16 residues. Unmatched junction bases numbered 16, after V lost 5 bases and J lost 7 bases. The germline V gene encodes CDR1 MNHEY and CDR2 SMNVEV (reference sequence). In DNA, the CDR3 is TGTGCCAGCAGTCTATTAAAGACAGGGCTTGATGGGACCCAGTACTTC. Its protein is CASSLLKTGLDGTQYF.

This clone was seen a handful of times. The CDR3: CASSQDEYASSYGYTF. The CDR3 DNA is TGCGCCAGCAGCCAAGATGAGTACGCATCTTCCTATGGCTACACCTTC. The V call is TRBV4-3, the J call TRBJ1-2; D gene ambiguous. This CDR3 comprises 16 residues. The V and J ends lost 0 bases and 4 bases respectively, with 15 bases between them. Germline assignment: CDR1 LGHNA and CDR2 YSLEER.